This T cell receptor (beta chain) was identified in a study of tumor-infiltrating lymphocytes in oesophageal squamous cell carcinoma. This clonotype was seen a few times. Germline CDR1 is SGHTA and CDR2 is FQGNSA. CDR3 length: 11 residues. TCRdb called the PCR reads again in MiXCR, with one record for every CDR3 protein. Of 7,500 to 9,500 distinct CDR3 sequences detected, 60% to 75% appear once; the ten largest clones hold about a third. Sequencing was done on a sample of esophageal tumor tissue. This sequence originates from a female donor with esophageal squamous cell carcinoma. The chain joins TRBV7-2 to TRBJ1-1, with D uncertain. The better agreement between TRBJ2-7 and the DNA end casts doubt on the J call. The CDR3 loop reads CASSPGNEQYF. The DNA for the CDR3 is TGTGCCAGCAGCCCCGGCAACGAGCAGTACTTC.